This T cell receptor (beta chain) was retrieved from a study of CD8 T cells in Susac syndrome. Reverse transcription of roughly 0.5 to 1 ug RNA was performed with random hexamers. The authors amplified TCR beta CDR3 across 54 Vbeta and 13 Jbeta using immunoSEQ multiplex PCR. TCRdb reprocessed the immunoSEQ multiplex PCR reads via MiXCR and lists one record per CDR3 protein. The sample contains just under 150,000 distinct CDR3 sequences, approximately 95% of which appear only once. The study, taken as a whole, reports: As the study acknowledged, the number of individuals who were part of its TCR sequencing and HLA analysis was relatively small.

Regarding this clonotype: Its matching antigen is unknown.

V shed 5 bases and J shed 0 bases, with 13 bases lying between them. The germline V gene encodes CDR1 SGHAT and CDR2 FQNNGV. The CDR3 runs 16 residues. The TCR originated in a human donor in good health. The gene calls are TRBV11-2 and TRBJ2-2, with D perhaps matching TRBD1 (6 bases). The sequenced sample was CD4+ T cells from PBMCs. CDR3: CASSPAAGANTGELFF. The CDR3 region has the DNA TGTGCCAGCAGCCCAGCCGCAGGGGCGAACACCGGGGAGCTGTTTTTT.